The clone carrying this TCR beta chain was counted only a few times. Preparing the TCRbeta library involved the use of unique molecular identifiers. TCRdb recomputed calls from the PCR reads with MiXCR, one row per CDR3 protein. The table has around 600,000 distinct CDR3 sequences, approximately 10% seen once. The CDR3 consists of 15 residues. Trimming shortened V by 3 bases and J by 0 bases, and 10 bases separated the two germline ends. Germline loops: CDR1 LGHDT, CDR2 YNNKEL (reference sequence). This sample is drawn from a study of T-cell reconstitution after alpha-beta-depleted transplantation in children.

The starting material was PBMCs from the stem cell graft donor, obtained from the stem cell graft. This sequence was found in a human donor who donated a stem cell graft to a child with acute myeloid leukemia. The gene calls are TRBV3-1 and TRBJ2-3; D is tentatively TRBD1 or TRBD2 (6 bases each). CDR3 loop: CASSQKGGSTDTQYF. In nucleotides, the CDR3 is TGTGCCAGCAGCCAGAAGGGGGGTAGCACAGATACGCAGTATTTT.